Below are 19 T cell receptor beta chains sequenced from a single sample in a study of cytomegalovirus exposure and HLA in healthy donors. Primers: 60 Vbeta forward and 13 Jbeta reverse. Some clones are missing from TCRdb's copy, which holds only in-frame ones; the method was immunoSEQ multiplex PCR. This table has 150,000 to 200,000 clones, about 77% appearing once. Input material: PBMCs. The receptor set was obtained from a man aged 18 to 29 in good health and CMV-seropositive.

The CDR3 DNA is TGTGCCAGCAGCTTAGGATCGCTAGTGGGGGGGCCAGAGACCCAGTACTTC. Its protein product is CASSLGSLVGGPETQYF. The V gene is TRBV7-2, the J gene TRBJ2-5; a weak D match, TRBD2 (7 bases). Germline values: CDR1 SGHTA, CDR2 FQGNSA. This CDR3 spans 17 amino acids. Trimming removed 1 base at V and 4 bases at J, with 19 bases between. Full variable domain (missing parts from reference TRBV7-2 and TRBJ2-5): GAGVSQSPSNKVTEKGKDVELRCDPISGHTALYWYRQSLGQGLEFLIYFQGNSAPDKSGLPSDRFSAERTGGSVSTLTIQRTQQEDSAVYLCASSLGSLVGGPETQYFGPGTRLLVL.

This rearrangement joins TRBV6-5 to TRBJ1-1, with D hard to call. V lost 5 bases and J lost 8, with 12 bases in between. Per the germline V gene, CDR1 is MNHEY and CDR2 is SVGAGI. The CDR3 totals 12 residues. The CDR3 sequence: CASSPPGLEAFF. CDR3 DNA sequence: TGTGCCAGCAGTCCACCCGGGTTAGAAGCTTTCTTT.

This clone was observed a few times. The gene calls are TRBV2 and TRBJ1-1; D not certain. Germline CDR1 reads SNHLY; CDR2 reads FYNNEI. Trimming pared 8 bases from V and 1 base from J, leaving 11 bases between. CDR3 length: 13 residues. The CDR3 coding sequence is TGTGCCAGCTGCATAACTAAGAACACTGAAGCTTTCTTT. As protein: CASCITKNTEAFF.

This clone was observed a handful of times. V gene TRBV10-1 combines with J gene TRBJ2-7, with 10 bases lining up with TRBD2. From germline, CDR1 is WNHNN and CDR2 SYGVQD (reference sequence). The CDR3 spans 13 residues. The ends lost 6 bases at V and 3 bases at J; junction bases unmatched: 2. This chain's CDR3 is CASSASGSYEQYF. In DNA, the CDR3 is TGCGCCAGCAGCGCTAGCGGGAGCTACGAGCAGTACTTC.

V is TRBV27 and J is TRBJ2-3; weak D call: TRBD1 (5 bases). Germline V lookup: CDR1 MNHEY, CDR2 SMNVEV (reference sequence). This CDR3 is 14 amino acids long. V shed 2 bases and J shed 2 bases, with 8 bases lying between them. The CDR3: CASSLGALTDTQYF. The CDR3 DNA reads as TGTGCCAGCAGTTTAGGGGCACTCACAGATACGCAGTATTTT.

Details on this clone: At one end the junction does not follow the germline gene, possibly because of a read error. The genes are TRBV6-1 and TRBJ1-1; 8 bases fit TRBD1. This CDR3 has 17 residues. Per germline, CDR1 MNHNS and CDR2 SASEGT. Here the CDR3 DNA reads TGTGCCAGCGGTGAATGGACAGGGCTTTCTGCGAACACTGAAGCTTTCTTT. Encoded protein: CASGEWTGLSANTEAFF.

V usage is TRBV30 and J usage is TRBJ1-2, with 7 bases lining up with TRBD1. The CDR3 covers 12 residues. J was trimmed by 4 bases and V by 3 bases; bases with no gene match: 2. Per germline, CDR1 GTSNPN and CDR2 SVGIG (reference sequence). DNA for the CDR3: TGTGCCTGGAGAGGGACAGTCTATGGCTACACCTTC. It specifies CAWRGTVYGYTF.

The rearrangement joins TRBV5-8 to TRBJ1-2, with 7 bases fitting TRBD1. The junction had 9 bases not matched to a gene; V was cut back by 5 bases and J by 2 bases. CDR1 SGHTS and CDR2 YDEGEE come from the germline V gene. This CDR3 is 15 amino acids long. CDR3 amino acids: CASSRYRGRNYGYTF. CDR3 nucleotide sequence: TGTGCCAGCAGTCGTTACAGGGGACGGAACTATGGCTACACCTTC.

The chain couples TRBV4-1 to TRBJ1-4; D may be TRBD1 (5 bases). Germline CDR1 is MGHRA and CDR2 is YSYEKL. This CDR3 has 16 amino acids. Trimming removed 0 bases at V and 8 bases at J, with 16 bases between. CDR3 coding DNA: TGCGCCAGCAGCCAAGACGTACCGGGGGTAGGCGAAAAACTGTTTTTT. Amino acid sequence: CASSQDVPGVGEKLFF.

This chain links TRBV5-1 with TRBJ2-5, with 7 bases matching TRBD1. The J call is doubtful: the DNA matches TRBJ2-7 better. The CDR3 is made up of 15 amino acids. The germline gives CDR1 SGHRS, CDR2 YFSETQ. CDR3 region: CASSLYRGNRGEQYF. The CDR3 nucleotides are TGCGCCAGCAGCTTATACAGGGGAAACAGGGGCGAGCAGTACTTC.

The V and J genes are TRBV10-3 and TRBJ1-2; 10 nucleotides agree with TRBD1. This CDR3 spans 15 amino acids. Germline-derived CDR1 and CDR2 are ENHRY and SYGVKD. Unmatched junction bases numbered 1, after V lost 0 bases and J lost 3 bases. The CDR3 region is CAISESGTGDYGYTF. Written as DNA, the CDR3 is TGTGCCATCAGTGAGTCCGGGACAGGGGACTATGGCTACACCTTC.

The table lists this clone with a few counts. The J gene is TRBJ1-2, the V gene TRBV20-1; no clear D gene. The CDR3 is made up of 10 amino acids. Germline V CDR1 and CDR2: DFQATT, SNEGSKA (reference sequence). V shed 5 bases and J shed 4 bases, with 5 bases lying between them. The CDR3 nucleotides are TGCAGTGCTGGGAGCTATGGCTACACCTTC. It codes for CSAGSYGYTF.

The genes are TRBV14 and TRBJ2-1; weak D call: TRBD2 (5 bases). Trimming stripped 0 bases from V and 7 bases from J, with 13 bases between. Looked up from germline, CDR1 is SGHDN and CDR2 is FVKESK. This CDR3 spans 15 amino acids. CDR3 residues: CASSQDGLSANEQFF. The CDR3 DNA is TGTGCCAGCAGCCAAGATGGACTTTCCGCGAATGAGCAGTTCTTC.

This chain connects TRBV7-6 to TRBJ1-3; D is undetermined. Trimming stripped 4 bases from V and 0 bases from J, with 10 bases between. The CDR3 sequence is 15 residues long. CDR1 and CDR2 (germline): SGHVS, FNYEAQ. In DNA form, the CDR3 reads TGTGCCAGCAGCTCCGAGGGATCCTCTGGAAACACCATATATTTT. Amino acids: CASSSEGSSGNTIYF.

V is TRBV28 and J is TRBJ1-2; D gene uncertain. The germline V and J ends were trimmed by 2 bases and 6 bases, with 16 bases remaining between them. Per the germline V gene, CDR1 is MDHEN and CDR2 is SYDVKM. The CDR3 has 15 residues. DNA for the CDR3: TGTGCCAGCAGTTTAGGAGATATTGACGTCCATGGCTACACCTTC. Amino acids: CASSLGDIDVHGYTF.

V usage is TRBV5-1 and J usage is TRBJ2-5; 9 nucleotides line up with TRBD1. V lost 6 bases and J lost 5; bases outside the gene matches: 8. The CDR3 covers 14 residues. In germline, CDR1 is SGHRS, CDR2 YFSETQ. DNA for the CDR3: TGCGCCAGCACGACCGGGACAGGGAAGGAGACCCAGTACTTC. This encodes CASTTGTGKETQYF.

V is TRBV7-2 and J is TRBJ2-3; D is uncertain. This CDR3 comprises 17 residues. The germline CDR1 and CDR2 sequences are SGHTA and FQGNSA. The V end lost 1 base, the J end lost 0 bases, and 14 bases lay between the germline ends. The CDR3 loop is CASSLVGKARSTDTQYF. The CDR3 DNA sequence: TGTGCCAGCAGCTTAGTGGGCAAGGCGCGTAGCACAGATACGCAGTATTTT.

V is TRBV28 and J is TRBJ1-5, with D tentatively TRBD1 (6 bases). Germline CDR1 is MDHEN and CDR2 is SYDVKM. This CDR3 comprises 14 residues. The ends were cut back, 5 bases at V and 6 bases at J, with 14 bases in the middle. CDR3 coding DNA: TGTGCCAGCAGTCTGGGGGGGGCCGGTCAGCCCCAGCATTTT. The encoded protein is CASSLGGAGQPQHF.

This clone came up once. The chain carries TRBV15 and TRBJ1-2; maybe TRBD1 (6 bases). CDR3 length: 15 amino acids. Germline values: CDR1 LNHNV, CDR2 YYDKDF (reference sequence). The ends were cut back, 5 bases at V and 3 bases at J, with 16 bases in the middle. CDR3 in DNA: TGTGCCACCAGCCCGTGGCAGGGGCAGGACTATGGCTACACCTTC. This codes for CATSPWQGQDYGYTF.